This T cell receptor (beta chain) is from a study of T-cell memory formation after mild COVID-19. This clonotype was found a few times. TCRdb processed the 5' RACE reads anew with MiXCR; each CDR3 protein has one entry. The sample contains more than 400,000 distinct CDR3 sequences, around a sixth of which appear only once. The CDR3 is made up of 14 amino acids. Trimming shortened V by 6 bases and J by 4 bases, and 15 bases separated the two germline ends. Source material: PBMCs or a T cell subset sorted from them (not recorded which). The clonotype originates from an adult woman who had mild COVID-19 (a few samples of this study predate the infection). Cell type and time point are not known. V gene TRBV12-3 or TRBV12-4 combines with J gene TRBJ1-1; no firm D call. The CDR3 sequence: CASSPSGGITEAFF. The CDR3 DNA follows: TGTGCCAGCAGCCCCTCCGGCGGGATCACTGAAGCTTTCTTT.